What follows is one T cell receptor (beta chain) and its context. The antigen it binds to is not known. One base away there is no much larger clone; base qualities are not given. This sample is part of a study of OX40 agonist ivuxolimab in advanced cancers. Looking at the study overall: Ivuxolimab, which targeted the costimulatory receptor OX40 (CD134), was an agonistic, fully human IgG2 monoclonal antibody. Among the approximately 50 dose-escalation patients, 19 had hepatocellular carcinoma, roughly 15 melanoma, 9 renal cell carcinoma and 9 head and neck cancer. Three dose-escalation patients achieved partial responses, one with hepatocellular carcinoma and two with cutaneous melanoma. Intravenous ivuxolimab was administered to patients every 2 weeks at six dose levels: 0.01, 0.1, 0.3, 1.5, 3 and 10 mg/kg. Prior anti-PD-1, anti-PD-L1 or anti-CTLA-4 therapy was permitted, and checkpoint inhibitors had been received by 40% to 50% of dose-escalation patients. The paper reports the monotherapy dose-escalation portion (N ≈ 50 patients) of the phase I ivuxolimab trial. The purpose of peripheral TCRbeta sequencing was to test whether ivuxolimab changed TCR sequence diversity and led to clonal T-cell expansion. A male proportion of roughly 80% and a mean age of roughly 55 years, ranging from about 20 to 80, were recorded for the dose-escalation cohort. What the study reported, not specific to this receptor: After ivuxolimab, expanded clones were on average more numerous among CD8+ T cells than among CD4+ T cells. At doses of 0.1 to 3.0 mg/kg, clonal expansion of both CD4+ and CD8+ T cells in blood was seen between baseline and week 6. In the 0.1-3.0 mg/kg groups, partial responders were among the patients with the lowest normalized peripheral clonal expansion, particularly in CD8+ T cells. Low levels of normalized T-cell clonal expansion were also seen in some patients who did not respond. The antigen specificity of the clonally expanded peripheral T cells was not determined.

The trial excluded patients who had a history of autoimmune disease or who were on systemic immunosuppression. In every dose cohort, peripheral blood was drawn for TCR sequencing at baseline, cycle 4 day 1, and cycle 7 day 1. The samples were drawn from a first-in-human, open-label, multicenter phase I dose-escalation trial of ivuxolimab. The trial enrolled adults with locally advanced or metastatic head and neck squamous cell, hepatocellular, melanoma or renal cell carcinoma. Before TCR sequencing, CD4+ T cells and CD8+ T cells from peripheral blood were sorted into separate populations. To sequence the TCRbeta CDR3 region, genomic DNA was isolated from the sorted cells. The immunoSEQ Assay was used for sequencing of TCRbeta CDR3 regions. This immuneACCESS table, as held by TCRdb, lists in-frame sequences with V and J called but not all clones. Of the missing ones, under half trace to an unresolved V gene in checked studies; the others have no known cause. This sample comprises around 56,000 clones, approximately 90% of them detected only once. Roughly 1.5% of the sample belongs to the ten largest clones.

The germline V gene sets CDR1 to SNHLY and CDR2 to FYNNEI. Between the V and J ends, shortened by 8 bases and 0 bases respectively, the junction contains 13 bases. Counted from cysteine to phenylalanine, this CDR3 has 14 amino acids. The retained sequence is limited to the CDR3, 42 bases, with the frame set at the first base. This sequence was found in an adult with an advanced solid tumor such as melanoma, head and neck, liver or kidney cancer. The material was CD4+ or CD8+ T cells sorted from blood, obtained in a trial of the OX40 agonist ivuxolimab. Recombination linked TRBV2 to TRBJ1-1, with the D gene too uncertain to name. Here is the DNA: TGTGCCAGCCTTAGGAGCACAGTGAACACTGAAGCTTTCTTT. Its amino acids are CASLRSTVNTEAFF. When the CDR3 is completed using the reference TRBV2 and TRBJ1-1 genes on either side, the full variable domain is EPEVTQTPSHQVTQMGQEVILRCVPISNHLYFYWYRQILGQKVEFLVSFYNNEISEKSEIFDDQFSVERPDGSNFTLKIRSTKLEDSAMYFCASLRSTVNTEAFFGQGTRLTVV.